This T cell receptor beta chain was found in a study of cytomegalovirus exposure and HLA in healthy donors. Study overall: Earlier, 100 million to 130 million unique TCR beta sequences were recovered from approximately 180 million T cells by an analysis. Among the roughly 400 genotyped donors, approximately 80% were placed in the Caucasian-associated ancestry cluster.

The PCR used 60 Vbeta and 13 Jbeta primers. Assay: immunoSEQ multiplex PCR; the TCRdb copy retains only in-frame clones and omits some. This repertoire includes about 76,000 clones. The CDR3 contains 16 residues. Germline CDR1 is SGHDT and CDR2 is YYEEEE. Trimming removed 2 bases from V and 0 bases from J; junction bases left unmatched: 7. The clonotype comes from a woman between 40 and 55 years old in good health and CMV-seropositive. The rearrangement joins TRBV5-6 to TRBJ2-7, with 8 bases lining up with TRBD2. The sequencing sample was made of PBMCs. CDR3: CASSFTGTRGSYEQYF. The CDR3 nucleotides read TGTGCCAGCAGCTTCACCGGGACTAGAGGCTCCTACGAGCAGTACTTC.